Described below is a single TCR beta chain sequence and its context. Original handling: By means of reference gene primer amplification, nucleated cell counts were estimated. TCRdb keeps only in-frame clones here, not all; method: immunoSEQ multiplex PCR. The V and J calls and clone size come from that table; D and trimming were worked out from the DNA. The repertoire holds fewer than 200,000 clones, with roughly 91% as singletons. These data are taken from a study of blood T cell repertoires in COVID-19. Study as a whole: Donors in the United States, Italy and Spain gave samples during acute or convalescent COVID-19. The cDNA or gDNA used as material had been derived from T cells, B-cell-depleted T cells, or PBMCs.

Germline lookup yields CDR1 MGHDK and CDR2 SYGVNS. V was shortened by 5 bases and J by 8 bases, with 18 bases between the two germline ends. The CDR3 has 14 amino acids. The clonotype comes from a woman between 50 and 59 years old with acute or convalescent COVID-19. The source material was peripheral blood. The chain employs TRBV25-1 and TRBJ1-2; D perhaps matches TRBD1 (5 bases). CDR3: CASSNNPQVGGYTF. CDR3 coding DNA: TGTGCCAGCAGTAACAACCCACAGGTCGGGGGCTACACCTTC.